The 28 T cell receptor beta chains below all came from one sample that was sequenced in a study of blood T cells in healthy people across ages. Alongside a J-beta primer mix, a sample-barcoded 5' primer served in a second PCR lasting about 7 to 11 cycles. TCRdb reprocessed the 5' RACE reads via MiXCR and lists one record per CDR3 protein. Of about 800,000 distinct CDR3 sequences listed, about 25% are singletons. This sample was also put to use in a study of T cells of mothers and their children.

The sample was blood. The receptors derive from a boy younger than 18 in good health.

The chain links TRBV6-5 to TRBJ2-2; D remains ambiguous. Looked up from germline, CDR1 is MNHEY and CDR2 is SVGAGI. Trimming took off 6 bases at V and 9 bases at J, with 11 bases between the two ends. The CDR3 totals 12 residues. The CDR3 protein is CASSSLTRELFF. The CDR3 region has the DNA TGTGCCAGCAGCAGCCTGACCCGGGAGCTGTTTTTT.

CDR3 sequence: CASSLVAESSYNEQFF. For the CDR3, the DNA is TGTGCCAGCAGCTTGGTAGCGGAAAGCTCCTACAATGAGCAGTTCTTC. The chain uses TRBV5-6 and TRBJ2-1; possibly TRBD2 for D (6 bases). The ends were cut back, 0 bases at V and 0 bases at J, with 10 bases in the middle. From germline, CDR1 is SGHDT and CDR2 YYEEEE. This CDR3 region has 16 residues.

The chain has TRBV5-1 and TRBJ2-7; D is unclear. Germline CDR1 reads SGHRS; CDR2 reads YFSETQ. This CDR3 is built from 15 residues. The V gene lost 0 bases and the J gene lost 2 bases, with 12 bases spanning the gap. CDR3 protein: CASSLGDLDTYEQYF. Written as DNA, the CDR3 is TGCGCCAGCAGCTTGGGGGATCTCGATACCTACGAGCAGTACTTC.

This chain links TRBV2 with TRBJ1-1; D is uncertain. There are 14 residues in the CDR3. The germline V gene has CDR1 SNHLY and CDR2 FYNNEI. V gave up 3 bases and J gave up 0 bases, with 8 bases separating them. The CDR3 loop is CASSDYGLNTEAFF. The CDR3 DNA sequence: TGTGCCAGCAGTGATTACGGCTTGAACACTGAAGCTTTCTTT.

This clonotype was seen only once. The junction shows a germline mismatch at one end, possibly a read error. In DNA form, the CDR3 reads TGTGCCAGCAGTTACAGGGACAGCAACACCGAGGAGCTGTTTTTT. It codes for CASSYRDSNTEELFF. The rearrangement joins TRBV6-5 to TRBJ2-2, with 7 positions matching TRBD1. The V gene's germline CDR1 is MNHEY and CDR2 SVGAGI. The CDR3 has 15 residues.

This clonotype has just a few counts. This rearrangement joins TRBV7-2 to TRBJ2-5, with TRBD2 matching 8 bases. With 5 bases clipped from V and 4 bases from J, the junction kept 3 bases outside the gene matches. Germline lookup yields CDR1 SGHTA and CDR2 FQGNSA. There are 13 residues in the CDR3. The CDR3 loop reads CASSRTSTETQYF. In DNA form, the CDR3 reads TGTGCCAGCAGCCGGACTAGCACAGAGACCCAGTACTTC.

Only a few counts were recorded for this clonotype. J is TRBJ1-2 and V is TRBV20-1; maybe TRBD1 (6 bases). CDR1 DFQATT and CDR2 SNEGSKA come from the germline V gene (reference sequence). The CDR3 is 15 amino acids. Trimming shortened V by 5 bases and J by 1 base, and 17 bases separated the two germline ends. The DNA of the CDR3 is TGCAGTGCTCTCGGGGGCCTATACGATAACTATGGCTACACCTTC. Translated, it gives CSALGGLYDNYGYTF.

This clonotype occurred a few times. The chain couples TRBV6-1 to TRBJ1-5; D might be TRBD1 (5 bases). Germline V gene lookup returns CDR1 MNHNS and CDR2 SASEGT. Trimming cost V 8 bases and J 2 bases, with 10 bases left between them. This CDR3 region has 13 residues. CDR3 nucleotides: TGTGCCAGCCAGACAGATCGCAATCAGCCCCAGCATTTT. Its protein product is CASQTDRNQPQHF.

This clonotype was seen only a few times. CDR3 loop: CANAPGQSYEQYF. CDR3 DNA: TGTGCCAACGCACCGGGACAGTCGTACGAGCAGTACTTC. V and J are TRBV10-3 and TRBJ2-1, with TRBD1 identical over 7 bases. With the DNA end fitting TRBJ2-7 better, the J assignment may be wrong. CDR1 is ENHRY and CDR2 is SYGVKD in the germline V gene. CDR3 length equals 13 residues.

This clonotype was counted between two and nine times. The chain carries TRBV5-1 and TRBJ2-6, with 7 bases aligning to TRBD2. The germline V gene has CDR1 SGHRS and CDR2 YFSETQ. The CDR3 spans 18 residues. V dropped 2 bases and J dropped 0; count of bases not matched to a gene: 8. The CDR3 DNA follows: TGCGCCAGCAGCTTCGGGGGGACCGTTGCCTCTGGGGCCAACGTCCTGACTTTC. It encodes CASSFGGTVASGANVLTF.

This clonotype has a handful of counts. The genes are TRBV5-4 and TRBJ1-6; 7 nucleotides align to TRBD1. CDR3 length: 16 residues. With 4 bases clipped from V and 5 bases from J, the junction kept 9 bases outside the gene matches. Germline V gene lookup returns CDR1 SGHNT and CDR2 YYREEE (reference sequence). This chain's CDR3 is CASSRSLDRNNSPLHF. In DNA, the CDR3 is TGTGCCAGCAGCAGGAGCCTGGACAGGAATAATTCACCCCTCCACTTT.

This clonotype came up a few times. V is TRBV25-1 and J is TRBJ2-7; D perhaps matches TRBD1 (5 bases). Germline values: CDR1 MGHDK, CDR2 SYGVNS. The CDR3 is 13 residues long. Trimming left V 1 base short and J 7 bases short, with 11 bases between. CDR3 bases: TGTGCCAGCAGTGAATCCTGGACACCGGAGCAGTACTTC. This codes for CASSESWTPEQYF.

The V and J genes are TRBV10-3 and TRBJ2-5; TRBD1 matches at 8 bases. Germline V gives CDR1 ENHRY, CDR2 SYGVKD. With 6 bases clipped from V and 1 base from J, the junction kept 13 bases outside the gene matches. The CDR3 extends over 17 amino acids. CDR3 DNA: TGTGCCATCAGCTCTACCCTAGGACAGGGTGGCCAAGAGACCCAGTACTTC. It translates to CAISSTLGQGGQETQYF.

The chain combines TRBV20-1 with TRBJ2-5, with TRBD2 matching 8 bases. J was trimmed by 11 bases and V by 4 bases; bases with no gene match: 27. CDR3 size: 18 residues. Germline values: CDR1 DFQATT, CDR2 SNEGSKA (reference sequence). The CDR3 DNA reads TGCAGTGCTATTGTACGCGGGGGGCGACCCCTTGTCTACAATGAGCAGTACTTC. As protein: CSAIVRGGRPLVYNEQYF.

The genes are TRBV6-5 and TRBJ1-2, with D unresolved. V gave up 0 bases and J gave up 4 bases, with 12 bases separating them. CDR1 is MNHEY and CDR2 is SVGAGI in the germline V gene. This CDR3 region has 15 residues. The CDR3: CASSYSGGLGYGYTF. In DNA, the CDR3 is TGTGCCAGCAGTTACTCTGGAGGGTTGGGCTATGGCTACACCTTC.

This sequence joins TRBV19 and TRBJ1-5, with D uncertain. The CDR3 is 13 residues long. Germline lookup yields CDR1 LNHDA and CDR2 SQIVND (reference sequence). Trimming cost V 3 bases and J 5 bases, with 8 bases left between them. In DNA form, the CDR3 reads TGTGCCAGTAGTATCAATAGGGATCAGCCCCAGCATTTT. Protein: CASSINRDQPQHF.

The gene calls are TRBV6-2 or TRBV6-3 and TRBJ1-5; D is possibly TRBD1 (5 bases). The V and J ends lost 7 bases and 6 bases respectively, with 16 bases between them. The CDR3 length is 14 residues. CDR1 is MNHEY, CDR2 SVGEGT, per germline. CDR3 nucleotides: TGTGCCAGCAACTCCGGTGGCGGGGGTCAGCCCCAGCATTTT. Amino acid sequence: CASNSGGGGQPQHF.

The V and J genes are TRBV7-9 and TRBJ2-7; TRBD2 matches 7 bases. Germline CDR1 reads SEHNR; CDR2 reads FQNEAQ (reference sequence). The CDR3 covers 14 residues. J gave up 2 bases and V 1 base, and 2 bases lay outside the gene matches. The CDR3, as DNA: TGTGCCAGCAGCTTAGTTAGCGGGCCCTACGAGCAGTACTTC. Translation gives CASSLVSGPYEQYF.

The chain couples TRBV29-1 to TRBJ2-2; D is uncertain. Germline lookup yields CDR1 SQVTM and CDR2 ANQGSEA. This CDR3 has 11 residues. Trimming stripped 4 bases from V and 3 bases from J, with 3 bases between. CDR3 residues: CSVAYTGELFF. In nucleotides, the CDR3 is TGCAGCGTTGCCTACACCGGGGAGCTGTTTTTT.

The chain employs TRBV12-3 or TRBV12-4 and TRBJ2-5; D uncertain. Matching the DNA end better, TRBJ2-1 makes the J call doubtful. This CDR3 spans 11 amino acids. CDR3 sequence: CASSIAWKQFF. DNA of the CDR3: TGTGCCAGCAGCATCGCCTGGAAGCAGTTCTTC.

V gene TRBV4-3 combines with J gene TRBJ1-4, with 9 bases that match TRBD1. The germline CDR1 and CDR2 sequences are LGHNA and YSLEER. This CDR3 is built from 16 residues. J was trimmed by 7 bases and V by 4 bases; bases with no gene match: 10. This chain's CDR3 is CASSLLPGTGSEKLFF. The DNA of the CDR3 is TGCGCCAGCAGCCTCCTTCCCGGGACAGGGTCTGAAAAACTGTTTTTT.

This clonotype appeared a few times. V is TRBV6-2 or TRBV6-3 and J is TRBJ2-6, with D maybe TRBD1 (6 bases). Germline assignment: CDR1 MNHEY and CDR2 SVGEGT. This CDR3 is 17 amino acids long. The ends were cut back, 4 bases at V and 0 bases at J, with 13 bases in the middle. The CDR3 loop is CASSSWTVVSGANVLTF. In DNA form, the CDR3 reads TGTGCCAGCAGTTCTTGGACAGTCGTCTCTGGGGCCAACGTCCTGACTTTC.

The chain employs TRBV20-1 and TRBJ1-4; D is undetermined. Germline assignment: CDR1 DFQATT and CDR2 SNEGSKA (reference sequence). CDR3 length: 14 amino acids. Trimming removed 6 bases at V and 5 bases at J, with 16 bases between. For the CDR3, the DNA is TGCAGTGCCCACAGTCTCCGATTCAATGAAAAACTGTTTTTT. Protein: CSAHSLRFNEKLFF.

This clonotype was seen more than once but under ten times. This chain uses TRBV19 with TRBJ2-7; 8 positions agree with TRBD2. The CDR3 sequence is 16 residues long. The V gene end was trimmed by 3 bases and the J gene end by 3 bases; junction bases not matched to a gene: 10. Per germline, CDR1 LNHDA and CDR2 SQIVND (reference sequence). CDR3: CASSILLSGNHYEQYF. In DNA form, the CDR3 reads TGTGCCAGTAGTATCCTCCTTAGCGGGAACCACTACGAGCAGTACTTC.

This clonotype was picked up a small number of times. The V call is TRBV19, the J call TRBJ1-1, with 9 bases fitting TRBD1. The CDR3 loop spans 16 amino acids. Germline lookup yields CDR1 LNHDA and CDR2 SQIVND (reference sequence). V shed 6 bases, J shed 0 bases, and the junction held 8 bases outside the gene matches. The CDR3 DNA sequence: TGTGCCAGTAGGGAGCACAGGGGGCGAATGAACACTGAAGCTTTCTTT. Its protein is CASREHRGRMNTEAFF.

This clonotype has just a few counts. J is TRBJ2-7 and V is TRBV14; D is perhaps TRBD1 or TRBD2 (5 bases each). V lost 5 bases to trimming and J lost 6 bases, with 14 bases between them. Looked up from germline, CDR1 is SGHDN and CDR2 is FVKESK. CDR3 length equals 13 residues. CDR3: CASSLSTGTEQYF. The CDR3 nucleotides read TGTGCCAGCAGCTTATCGACGGGGACCGAGCAGTACTTC.

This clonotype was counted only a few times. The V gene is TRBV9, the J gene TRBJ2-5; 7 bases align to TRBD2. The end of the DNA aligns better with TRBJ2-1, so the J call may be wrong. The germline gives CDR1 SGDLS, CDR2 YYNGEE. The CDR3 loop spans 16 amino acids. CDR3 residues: CASSAASGSSYNEQFF. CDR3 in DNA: TGTGCCAGCAGCGCCGCTAGCGGCAGCTCCTACAATGAGCAGTTCTTC.

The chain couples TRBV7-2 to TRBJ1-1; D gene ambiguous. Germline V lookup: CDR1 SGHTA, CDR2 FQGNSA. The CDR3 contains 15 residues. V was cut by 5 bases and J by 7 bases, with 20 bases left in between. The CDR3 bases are TGTGCCAGCAGCACCCCGAGTATCGAATGTATTGAAGCTTTCTTT. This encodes CASSTPSIECIEAFF.